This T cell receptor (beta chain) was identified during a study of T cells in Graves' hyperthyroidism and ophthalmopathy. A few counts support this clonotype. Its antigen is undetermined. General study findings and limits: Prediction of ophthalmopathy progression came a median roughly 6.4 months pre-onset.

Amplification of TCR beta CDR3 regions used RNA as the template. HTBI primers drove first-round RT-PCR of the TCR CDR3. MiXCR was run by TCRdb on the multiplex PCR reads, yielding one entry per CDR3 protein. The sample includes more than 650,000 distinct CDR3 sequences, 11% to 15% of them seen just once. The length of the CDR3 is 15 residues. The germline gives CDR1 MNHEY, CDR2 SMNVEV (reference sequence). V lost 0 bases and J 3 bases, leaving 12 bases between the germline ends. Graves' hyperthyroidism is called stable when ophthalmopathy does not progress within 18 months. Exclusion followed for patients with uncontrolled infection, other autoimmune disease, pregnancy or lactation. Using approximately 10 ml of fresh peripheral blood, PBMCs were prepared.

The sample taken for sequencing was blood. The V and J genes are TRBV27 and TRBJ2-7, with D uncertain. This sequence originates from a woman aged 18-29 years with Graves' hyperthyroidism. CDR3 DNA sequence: TGTGCCAGCAGTTTATCGGGCGGACGACGCTACGAGCAGTACTTC. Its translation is CASSLSGGRRYEQYF.